This T cell receptor (beta chain) came from a study of T cells in Graves' hyperthyroidism and ophthalmopathy. Notes on the study in general: Researchers found most expanded thyroid clonotypes above 0.001 in blood as well.

RNA transcripts yielded amplified TCR beta CDR3 regions. An initial round of RT-PCR targeting the TCR CDR3 relied on the HTBI primer set. TCRdb redid the calling of the multiplex PCR reads with MiXCR, one entry per CDR3 protein. The sample consists of 300,000 to 450,000 distinct CDR3 sequences, roughly 15% of them appearing once. The sample holds a few counts of this clonotype. As yet, its antigen is unknown. Any patient presenting with uncontrolled infection, other autoimmune disease, pregnancy or lactation was left out. Sequenced input: blood. The TCR was taken from a woman between 25 and 40 years old with Graves' ophthalmopathy.

Written as DNA, the CDR3 is TGTGCCAGTACCAGAAGGGATCAGCCCCAGCATTTT. Amino acid sequence: CASTRRDQPQHF. The chain has TRBV19 and TRBJ1-5; D remains unclear. Per the germline V gene, CDR1 is LNHDA and CDR2 is SQIVND (reference sequence). This CDR3 is built from 12 residues. V lost 7 bases to trimming and J lost 5 bases, with 9 bases between them. Full variable domain (remainder filled in from reference TRBV19 and TRBJ1-5): DGGITQSPKYLFRKEGQNVTLSCEQNLNHDAMYWYRQDPGQGLRLIYYSQIVNDFQKGDIAEGYSVSREKKESFPLTVTSAQKNPTAFYLCASTRRDQPQHFGDGTRLSIL.